The 24 T cell receptor beta chains presented below share a single source sample, sequenced in a study of blood T cell repertoires in COVID-19 (TCRdb year 2020). The library was generated by the immunoSEQ multiplex PCR assay. As stored in TCRdb, this immuneACCESS dataset retains in-frame rearrangements with V and J assigned. A fraction of the clones does not appear; measured against another copy, unresolved V genes explain less than half of the discrepancy, and the remainder lacks a known reason. Within this sample are about 270,000 clones, with around 89% of them counted one time only. The ten largest clones represent 3% of the sample. Material: PBMCs or T cells enriched from blood (not recorded which). The receptor source for this set is a woman in her 50s who had recovered from COVID-19.

The rearrangement links TRBV6-5 to TRBJ2-7; 7 nucleotides agree with TRBD1. Per germline, CDR1 MNHEY and CDR2 SVGAGI. V shed 0 bases, J shed 4 bases, and the junction held 3 bases outside the gene matches. This CDR3 comprises 14 residues. The CDR3 protein is CASSYSARGYEQYF. Here the CDR3 DNA reads TGTGCCAGCAGTTACTCGGCCAGGGGGTACGAGCAGTACTTC.

The chain couples TRBV18 to TRBJ2-5, with D maybe TRBD2 (5 bases). Germline CDR1 is KGHSH and CDR2 is LQKENI. CDR3 size: 15 residues. V dropped 2 bases and J dropped 3 bases, with 13 bases sitting between them. The CDR3 nucleotides read TGTGCCAGCTCACCAGGACTTTCGCGGGAAGAGACCCAGTACTTC. This gives the protein CASSPGLSREETQYF.

Here the CDR3 DNA reads TGTGCCAGCAGCGCCAGACTAGCGGGAGCTCGTGATGAGCAGTTCTTC. Its protein product is CASSARLAGARDEQFF. The chain links TRBV5-4 to TRBJ2-1; 12 bases fit TRBD2. Germline loops: CDR1 SGHNT, CDR2 YYREEE (reference sequence). Trimming removed 4 bases from V and 8 bases from J; junction bases left unmatched: 10. The CDR3 has 16 amino acids.

The chain carries TRBV27 and TRBJ2-7; 7 bases are shared with TRBD1. CDR1 and CDR2 from the germline V gene are MNHEY and SMNVEV (reference sequence). CDR3 size: 13 residues. With 6 bases clipped from V and 5 bases from J, the junction kept 7 bases outside the gene matches. CDR3 region: CASSLQGYDEQYF. The CDR3 DNA sequence: TGTGCCAGCAGCTTACAGGGGTACGACGAGCAGTACTTC.

This rearrangement joins TRBV7-8 to TRBJ1-5, with no clear D. This CDR3 spans 13 amino acids. CDR1 is SGHVS, CDR2 FQNEAQ, per germline. The V and J ends lost 4 bases and 5 bases respectively, with 9 bases between them. The CDR3 reads CASSSQQDQPQHF. The CDR3 DNA is TGTGCCAGCAGCTCACAGCAGGATCAGCCCCAGCATTTT.

This clone was found once. The J gene is TRBJ2-1, the V gene TRBV6-2 or TRBV6-3; 9 bases are a match to TRBD2. This CDR3 is 15 amino acids long. J was trimmed by 9 bases and V by 6 bases; bases with no gene match: 12. CDR1 and CDR2 from the germline V gene are MNHEY and SVGEGT. CDR3 amino acids: CASSPEGLARTEQFF. The DNA for the CDR3 is TGTGCCAGCAGCCCCGAGGGACTAGCTCGAACTGAGCAGTTCTTC.

This clone was seen a single time. This chain joins TRBV5-4 and TRBJ1-1; no firm D call. The CDR3 spans 13 residues. From germline, CDR1 is SGHNT and CDR2 YYREEE (reference sequence). V was pared by 2 bases and J by 5 bases, with 10 bases between. CDR3 nucleotides: TGTGCCAGCAGCTTCACGGGGAGGACTGAAGCTTTCTTT. It is translated as CASSFTGRTEAFF.

The chain carries TRBV18 and TRBJ2-3; 12 positions match TRBD2. This CDR3 contains 17 residues. CDR1 is KGHSH, CDR2 LQKENI, per germline. Germline trimming cut 3 bases from V and 4 bases from J; bases unmatched to any gene: 8. The CDR3 spells CASSPLRLAGAPDTQYF. DNA of the CDR3: TGTGCCAGCTCACCCCTTAGACTAGCGGGAGCGCCAGATACGCAGTATTTT.

The J gene is TRBJ1-2, the V gene TRBV5-1; 8 positions match TRBD1. This CDR3 comprises 12 residues. Germline-derived CDR1 and CDR2 are SGHRS and YFSETQ. V was pared by 4 bases and J by 6 bases, with 2 bases of the junction left unmatched. The CDR3 sequence: CASSPQGDGYTF. CDR3 in DNA: TGCGCCAGCAGCCCACAGGGGGATGGCTACACCTTC. Full variable domain (rest looked up from reference TRBV5-1 and TRBJ1-2): KAGVTQTPRYLIKTRGQQVTLSCSPISGHRSVSWYQQTPGQGLQFLFEYFSETQRNKGNFPGRFSGRQFSNSRSEMNVSTLELGDSALYLCASSPQGDGYTFGSGTRLTVV.

The chain carries TRBV23-1 and TRBJ1-1; no reliable D call. TRBV23-1 belongs to the ORF category, with a function that is uncertain. This CDR3 has 13 amino acids. Deletions cut 5 bases from V and 1 base from J, with 8 bases between. The CDR3, as DNA: TGCGCCAGCAGTGACAATTGGAACACTGAAGCTTTCTTT. It specifies CASSDNWNTEAFF.

The rearrangement links TRBV2 to TRBJ1-2; 7 bases map to TRBD1. The CDR3 has 14 residues. V lost 4 bases, J lost 6 bases, and 8 bases stayed unmatched. CDR1 is SNHLY and CDR2 is FYNNEI in the germline V gene. CDR3 DNA: TGTGCCAGCAGTGTGACAGGGCACGGGGATGGCTACACCTTC. Translated: CASSVTGHGDGYTF.

This chain uses TRBV11-3 with TRBJ2-1; 14 bases match TRBD2. Germline V lookup: CDR1 SGHNT, CDR2 YENEEA. The CDR3 length is 15 residues. With V trimmed by 5 bases and J by 10 bases, 7 bases remained unmatched. CDR3 DNA sequence: TGTGCCAGCAGCCCGGGACTAGCGGGAGAGGGGGAGCAGTTCTTC. Its translation: CASSPGLAGEGEQFF.

The chain joins TRBV2 to TRBJ2-2, with D unresolved. CDR1 is SNHLY, CDR2 FYNNEI, per germline. The CDR3 has 13 residues. Trimming shortened V by 5 bases and J by 9 bases, and 13 bases separated the two germline ends. CDR3 residues: CASSTYIVRELFF. DNA for the CDR3: TGTGCCAGCAGTACCTATATAGTGAGGGAGCTGTTTTTT.

The count of this clone is one. The V and J genes are TRBV30 and TRBJ2-1, with TRBD2 matching over 7 bases. The CDR3 is 16 residues long. The germline V gene has CDR1 GTSNPN and CDR2 SVGIG (reference sequence). V lost 8 bases and J lost 3; bases outside the gene matches: 16. CDR3 nucleotide sequence: TGTGCCGCCCGTGGGCCGGGACTACCAAACTACAATGAGCAGTTCTTC. Amino acids: CAARGPGLPNYNEQFF.

The chain carries TRBV6-5 and TRBJ1-1; the D gene is possibly TRBD1 (5 bases). V gave up 8 bases and J gave up 1 base, with 8 bases separating them. Germline V lookup: CDR1 MNHEY, CDR2 SVGAGI. The CDR3 runs to 12 residues. CDR3 loop: CASLTGNTEAFF. The CDR3 DNA sequence: TGTGCCAGCCTTACAGGGAACACTGAAGCTTTCTTT.

This clone appeared a single time. The CDR3 DNA reads as TGTGCCAGCTCAGAGACAGGGGCGAATCAGCCCCAGCATTTT. As protein: CASSETGANQPQHF. The chain carries TRBV18 and TRBJ1-5; 8 nucleotides align to TRBD1. From germline, CDR1 is KGHSH and CDR2 LQKENI. The CDR3 totals 14 residues. V was pared by 5 bases and J by 4 bases, with 4 bases of the junction left unmatched.

This chain joins TRBV7-6 and TRBJ1-4, with D possibly being TRBD1 (6 bases). This CDR3 spans 14 amino acids. Germline loops: CDR1 SGHVS, CDR2 FNYEAQ. V dropped 3 bases and J dropped 7 bases, with 12 bases sitting between them. The CDR3 region has the DNA TGTGCCAGCAGCTTTACAGGGTCTGTTGAAAAACTGTTTTTT. Residues: CASSFTGSVEKLFF.

The chain joins TRBV5-1 to TRBJ2-7; D uncertain. Germline CDR1 reads SGHRS; CDR2 reads YFSETQ. The length of the CDR3 is 14 residues. Trimming took 4 bases from V and 1 from J, leaving 12 bases between them. The CDR3 nucleotides are TGCGCCAGCAGCCCCCTAGAAATTTCCTACGAGCAGTACTTC. Its translation: CASSPLEISYEQYF.

The chain joins TRBV6-5 to TRBJ1-1, with D maybe TRBD1 (5 bases). Trimming took off 4 bases at V and 3 bases at J, with 12 bases between the two ends. Germline V gene lookup returns CDR1 MNHEY and CDR2 SVGAGI. This CDR3 is built from 14 residues. This CDR3 is CASSFSTVYTEAFF. The CDR3 coding sequence is TGTGCCAGCAGTTTTTCGACAGTTTACACTGAAGCTTTCTTT.

The chain uses TRBV2 and TRBJ2-4; 11 positions match TRBD1. The junction had 9 bases not matched to a gene; V was cut back by 8 bases and J by 6 bases. The germline V gene encodes CDR1 SNHLY and CDR2 FYNNEI. The CDR3 sequence is 15 residues long. The CDR3 DNA reads as TGTGCCAGCTGCTTGGACAGGGGGCATGCAAACATTCAGTACTTC. It specifies CASCLDRGHANIQYF.

This rearrangement joins TRBV19 to TRBJ2-2; the match to TRBD2 covers 7 bases. The ends lost 4 bases at V and 6 bases at J; junction bases unmatched: 11. There are 16 residues in the CDR3. Germline-derived CDR1 and CDR2 are LNHDA and SQIVND (reference sequence). The chain's CDR3 is CASSTRREFSAGELFF. Here the CDR3 DNA reads TGTGCCAGTAGTACCCGGCGGGAGTTCTCCGCCGGGGAGCTGTTTTTT. Full variable domain (remainder filled in from reference TRBV19 and TRBJ2-2): DGGITQSPKYLFRKEGQNVTLSCEQNLNHDAMYWYRQDPGQGLRLIYYSQIVNDFQKGDIAEGYSVSREKKESFPLTVTSAQKNPTAFYLCASSTRREFSAGELFFGEGSRLTVL.

This clone turned up a few times. The J gene is TRBJ1-4, the V gene TRBV7-2, with unresolved D. Between the trimmed V and J ends, which lost 5 bases and 0 bases, there was a span of 16 bases. The CDR3 covers 17 residues. Looked up from germline, CDR1 is SGHTA and CDR2 is FQGNSA. The CDR3 loop is CASSQLPGSATNEKLFF. In DNA form, the CDR3 reads TGTGCCAGCAGCCAACTTCCAGGTTCCGCAACTAATGAAAAACTGTTTTTT.

This chain uses TRBV20-1 with TRBJ2-7; weak D call: TRBD1 (6 bases). V lost 3 bases, J lost 0 bases, and 24 bases lay in between. Germline loops: CDR1 DFQATT, CDR2 SNEGSKA (reference sequence). This CDR3 spans 18 amino acids. The CDR3 bases are TGCAGTGCTAGTGAATTTTTTCAGGGGCATGCCTCCTCCTACGAGCAGTACTTC. Translation: CSASEFFQGHASSYEQYF.

The chain links TRBV28 to TRBJ2-7, with D unresolved. Trimming left V 5 bases short and J 3 bases short, with 23 bases between. The CDR3 is 17 residues long. Germline V lookup: CDR1 MDHEN, CDR2 SYDVKM. The CDR3 region is CASSPREVERPGYEQYF. CDR3 sequence (DNA): TGTGCCAGCAGTCCCCGAGAAGTGGAGCGACCTGGCTACGAGCAGTACTTC. The full variable domain, in which reference TRBV28 and TRBJ2-7 provide the parts outside the CDR3, is DVKVTQSSRYLVKRTGEKVFLECVQDMDHENMFWYRQDPGLGLRLIYFSYDVKMKEKGDIPEGYSVSREKKERFSLILESASTNQTSMYLCASSPREVERPGYEQYFGPGTRLTVT.